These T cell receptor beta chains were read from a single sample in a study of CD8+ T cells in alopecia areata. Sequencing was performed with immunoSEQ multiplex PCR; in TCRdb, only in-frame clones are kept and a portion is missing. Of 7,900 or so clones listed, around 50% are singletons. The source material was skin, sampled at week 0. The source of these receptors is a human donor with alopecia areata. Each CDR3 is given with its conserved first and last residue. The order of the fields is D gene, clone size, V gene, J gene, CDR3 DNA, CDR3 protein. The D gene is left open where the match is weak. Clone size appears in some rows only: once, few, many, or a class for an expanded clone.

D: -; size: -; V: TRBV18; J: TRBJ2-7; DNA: TGTGCCAGCTCGACCCTTACCTACGAGCAGTACTTC; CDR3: CASSTLTYEQYF
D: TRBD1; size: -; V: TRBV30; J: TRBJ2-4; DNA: TGTGCCTGGAGTGTAGGAGAGACAGGGACGAAAAACATTCAGTACTTC; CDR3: CAWSVGETGTKNIQYF
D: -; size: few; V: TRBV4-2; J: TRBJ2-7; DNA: TGTGCCAGCAGCCACGGGACGGACTACGAGCAGTACTTC; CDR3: CASSHGTDYEQYF
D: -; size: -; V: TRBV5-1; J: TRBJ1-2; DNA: TGCGCCAGCAGCGTATCCGGGACAAACTATGGCTACACCTTC; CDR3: CASSVSGTNYGYTF
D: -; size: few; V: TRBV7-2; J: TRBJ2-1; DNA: TGTGCCAGCAGCCGGACTAATGAGCAGTTCTTC; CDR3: CASSRTNEQFF
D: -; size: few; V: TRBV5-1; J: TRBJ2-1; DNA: TGCGCCAGCAGCTTGAGGACAATCAATGAGCAGTTCTTC; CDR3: CASSLRTINEQFF
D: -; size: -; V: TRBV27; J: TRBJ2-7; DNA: TGTGCCAGCAGTCTAGGCGCGCACTACGAGCAGTACTTC; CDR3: CASSLGAHYEQYF
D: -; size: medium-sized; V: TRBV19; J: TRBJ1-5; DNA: TGTGCCAGTAGTATAGGTTTACAGGGTTCGCATCAGCCCCAGCATTTT; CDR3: CASSIGLQGSHQPQHF
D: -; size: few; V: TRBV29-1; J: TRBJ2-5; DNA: TGCAGCGTTGCAAGCAGGGCAAATTCCCAGGAGACCCAGTACTTC; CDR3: CSVASRANSQETQYF
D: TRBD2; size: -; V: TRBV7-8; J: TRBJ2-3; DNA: TGTGCCAGCAGCTTATCTAGCGGGGTATATACGCAGTATTTT; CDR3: CASSLSSGVYTQYF
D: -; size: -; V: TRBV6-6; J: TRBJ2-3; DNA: TGTGCCAGCGAGGGTCGGGGGAAAGGCACAGATACGCAGTATTTT; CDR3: CASEGRGKGTDTQYF
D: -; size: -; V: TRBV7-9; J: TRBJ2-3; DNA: TGTGCCAGCAGCCGCGCGGCGGGACACACAGATACGCAGTATTTT; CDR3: CASSRAAGHTDTQYF
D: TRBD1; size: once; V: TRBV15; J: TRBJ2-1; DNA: TGTGCCACCAGCACGGACAGGGAGTATTACAATGAGCAGTTCTTC; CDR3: CATSTDREYYNEQFF
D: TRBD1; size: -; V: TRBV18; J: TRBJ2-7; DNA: TGTGCCAGCTCACCAAGCCAGGGGACAGCCTACGAGCAGTACTTC; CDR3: CASSPSQGTAYEQYF
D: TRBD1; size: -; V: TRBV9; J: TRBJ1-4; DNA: TGTGCCAGCAGCGTTTCTACCCCAGGACAGGCAACTAATGAAAAACTGTTTTTT; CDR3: CASSVSTPGQATNEKLFF
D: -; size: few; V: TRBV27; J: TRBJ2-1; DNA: TGTGCCAGCAGTTGGTTCAATGAGCAGTTCTTC; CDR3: CASSWFNEQFF
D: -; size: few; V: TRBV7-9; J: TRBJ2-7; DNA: TGTGCCAGCAGCGGGGGACTGCGAGGGGATTACTACGAGCAGTACTTC; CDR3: CASSGGLRGDYYEQYF
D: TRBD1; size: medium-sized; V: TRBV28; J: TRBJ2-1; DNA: TGTGCCAGCAGTTTACTCCAGGGGGCGGTGAATGAGCAGTTCTTC; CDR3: CASSLLQGAVNEQFF
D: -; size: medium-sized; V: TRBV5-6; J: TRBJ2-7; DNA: TGTGCCAGCAGCTTGGGCGTGGGAGAGGAGGCTTACGAGCAGTACTTC; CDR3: CASSLGVGEEAYEQYF
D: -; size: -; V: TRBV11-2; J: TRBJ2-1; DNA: TGTGCCAGCAGCTTCCTTTTGGTAAAGGAGCAGTTCTTC; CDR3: CASSFLLVKEQFF
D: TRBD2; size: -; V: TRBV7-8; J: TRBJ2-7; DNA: TGTGCCAGCAGCTTCGGACTAGTCGGTCTCTACGAGCAGTACTTC; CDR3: CASSFGLVGLYEQYF
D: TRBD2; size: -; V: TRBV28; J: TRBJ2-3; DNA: TGTGCCAGCAGTCCGACGGGAGGGTATCGCACAGATACGCAGTATTTT; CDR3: CASSPTGGYRTDTQYF
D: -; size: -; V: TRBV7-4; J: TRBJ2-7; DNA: TGTGCCAGCAGCCCCGGACCCCCGGTGGCCTCCGAGCAGTACTTC; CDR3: CASSPGPPVASEQYF
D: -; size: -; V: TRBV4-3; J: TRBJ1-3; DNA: TGCGCCAGCAGCCAGGGGTCGCCAGGAAACACCATACATTTT; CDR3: CASSQGSPGNTIHF
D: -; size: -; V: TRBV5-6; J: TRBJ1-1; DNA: TGTGCCAGCAGCTTGGTGGCGGATTGGGACACTGAAGCTTTCTTT; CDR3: CASSLVADWDTEAFF
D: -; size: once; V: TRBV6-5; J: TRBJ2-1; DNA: TGTGCCAGCAGTCAGGGACTTGTATACAATGAGCAGTTCTTC; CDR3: CASSQGLVYNEQFF
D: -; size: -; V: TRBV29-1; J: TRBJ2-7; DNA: TGCAGCGCTTTGACGGGGGCTGCCTACGAGCAGTACTTC; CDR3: CSALTGAAYEQYF
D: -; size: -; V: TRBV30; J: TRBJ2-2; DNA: TGTGCCTGGAGTTCCGGCAGGGTGGACACCGGGGAGCTGTTTTTT; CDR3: CAWSSGRVDTGELFF
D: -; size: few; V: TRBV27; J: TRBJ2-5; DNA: TGTGCCAGCAGTTTATTCGGGACGTCGGGGGAGACCCAGTACTTC; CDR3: CASSLFGTSGETQYF
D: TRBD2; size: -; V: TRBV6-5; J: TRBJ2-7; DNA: TGTGCCAGCAGTTACGCAACTAGCGGGTCCTACGAGCAGTACTTC; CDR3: CASSYATSGSYEQYF
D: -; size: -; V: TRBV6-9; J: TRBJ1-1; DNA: TGTGCCAGCAGCCATACAGAGAACACTGAAGCTTTCTTT; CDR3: CASSHTENTEAFF
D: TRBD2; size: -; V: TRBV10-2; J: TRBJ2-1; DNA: TGCGCCACCGCCGGGACTAGCGGGAGCTCCTACAATGAGCAGTTCTTC; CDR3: CATAGTSGSSYNEQFF
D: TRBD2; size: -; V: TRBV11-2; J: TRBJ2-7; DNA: TGTGCCAGCAGCTTATCTAGCGGGAACTACGAGCAGTACTTC; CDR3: CASSLSSGNYEQYF
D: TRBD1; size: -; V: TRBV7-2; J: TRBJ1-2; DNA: TGTGCCAGCAGCCCATCCCAGGGGGGGGCCAACTATGGCTACACCTTC; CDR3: CASSPSQGGANYGYTF
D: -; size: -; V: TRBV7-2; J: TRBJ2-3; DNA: TGTGCCAGCAGCTACGCACCTTGGGCAGGGTTATCCACAGATACGCAGTATTTT; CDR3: CASSYAPWAGLSTDTQYF
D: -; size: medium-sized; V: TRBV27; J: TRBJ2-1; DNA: TGTGCCAGCAGCGACCTTAGACTAACCAATGAGCAGTTCTTC; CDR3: CASSDLRLTNEQFF